The clone carrying this TCR beta chain was seen a few times. Its antigen is still unknown. The data are from a study of CD8 T cells in ankylosing spondylitis. General study findings and limits: There were earlier reports of some motif variants in reactive arthritis synovial fluid and blood. Those disease-linked clones were CD8+; they were also relatively rare in peripheral blood. It was reported that disease-linked clones were significantly enriched in matched ankylosing spondylitis synovial fluid. A motif in TCR beta, a set of about 8 highly homologous variants, appeared characteristic of ankylosing spondylitis blood.

As the method for making TCR beta libraries, quantitative 5'-RACE with molecular barcodes was used. TCRdb fed the 5' RACE reads into MiXCR, producing one record per CDR3 protein. The data show about 500,000 distinct CDR3 sequences, roughly 12% seen once. Trimming took 6 bases from V and 6 from J; bases not matched to a gene: 8. The CDR3 contains 15 residues. Germline assignment: CDR1 SGHVS and CDR2 FQNEAQ. What was sequenced was blood, either unsorted or a sorted T cell fraction (not recorded which). This chain uses TRBV7-8 with TRBJ2-1; 10 nucleotides agree with TRBD2. This sequence originates from a male donor with ankylosing spondylitis. CDR3 sequence: CASSIVAGGLNEQFF. CDR3 in DNA: TGTGCCAGCAGTATCGTAGCGGGAGGCCTCAATGAGCAGTTCTTC.